The 31 T cell receptor beta chains listed next were all sequenced from one sample in a study of T cell changes during pregnancy in multiple sclerosis. Some clones are missing from TCRdb's copy, which holds only in-frame ones; the method was immunoSEQ multiplex PCR. The top ten clones hold roughly 1.3% of a sample with approximately 63,000 clones, around 91% of them seen once. The sample here was peripheral blood, taken after pregnancy. The receptor set was obtained from a female donor in good health, enrolled as a control in a pregnancy study.

The chain recombines TRBV5-1 with TRBJ1-6; TRBD1 matches 8 bases. Per the germline V gene, CDR1 is SGHRS and CDR2 is YFSETQ. The V and J ends lost 9 bases and 7 bases, in that order; junction bases with no gene match: 9. There are 14 residues in the CDR3. CDR3 sequence reads: CATPRTGRNSPLHF. For the CDR3, the DNA is TGCGCCACCCCAAGGACAGGGAGAAATTCACCCCTCCACTTT.

V usage is TRBV7-9 and J usage is TRBJ1-4; D gene ambiguous. This CDR3 is 14 amino acids long. CDR1 is SEHNR and CDR2 is FQNEAQ in the germline V gene (reference sequence). V lost 5 bases, J lost 3 bases, and 10 bases lay in between. CDR3 in amino acids: CASSLTGSNEKLFF. CDR3 DNA sequence: TGTGCCAGCAGCCTAACGGGGTCTAATGAAAAACTGTTTTTT. Using reference TRBV7-9 and TRBJ1-4 for the parts outside the CDR3, the full variable domain is DTGVSQNPRHKITKRGQNVTFRCDPISEHNRLYWYRQTLGQGPEFLTYFQNEAQLEKSRLLSDRFSAERPKGSFSTLEIQRTEQGDSAMYLCASSLTGSNEKLFFGSGTQLSVL.

The chain carries TRBV6-1 and TRBJ1-5; 8 bases line up with TRBD1. The germline gives CDR1 MNHNS, CDR2 SASEGT. After removal of 7 bases from V and 0 bases from J, the junction contained 5 bases not matched to a gene. The CDR3 contains 15 residues. CDR3 amino acids: CASTRQGNSNQPQHF. DNA of the CDR3: TGTGCCAGCACCCGACAGGGGAATAGCAATCAGCCCCAGCATTTT.

The rearrangement links TRBV29-1 to TRBJ1-2, with D unresolved. This CDR3 spans 11 amino acids. Germline CDR1 reads SQVTM; CDR2 reads ANQGSEA. V was cut by 3 bases and J by 6 bases, with 8 bases left in between. The CDR3 loop is CSVDLGHGYTF. CDR3 sequence (DNA): TGCAGCGTTGATCTAGGTCATGGCTACACCTTC.

The chain has TRBV30 and TRBJ1-3; D possibly corresponds to TRBD1 (6 bases). The germline V gene encodes CDR1 GTSNPN and CDR2 SVGIG (reference sequence). The V gene lost 8 bases and the J gene lost 2 bases, with 13 bases spanning the gap. The CDR3 totals 13 residues. CDR3 nucleotide sequence: TGTGCCGGCACAGGGACGCCTGGAAACACCATATATTTT. The encoded protein is CAGTGTPGNTIYF.

This rearrangement joins TRBV19 to TRBJ1-1, with TRBD1 identical over 7 bases. The CDR3 spans 14 residues. V lost 8 bases, J lost 3 bases, and 9 bases stayed unmatched. Germline V gene lookup returns CDR1 LNHDA and CDR2 SQIVND (reference sequence). The CDR3 coding sequence is TGTGCCAGTTGGAGGGGGCGATACTACACTGAAGCTTTCTTT. Its protein is CASWRGRYYTEAFF.

This chain connects TRBV2 to TRBJ1-1, with D maybe TRBD1 (6 bases). CDR3 length: 13 residues. The germline CDR1 and CDR2 sequences are SNHLY and FYNNEI. Between the trimmed V and J ends, which lost 11 bases and 4 bases, there was a span of 17 bases. The CDR3 DNA sequence: TGTGCCGCCCAGAACGGGGGGCTCACTGAAGCTTTCTTT. This gives the protein CAAQNGGLTEAFF. The variable domain in full, completed from reference TRBV2 and TRBJ1-1, reads EPEVTQTPSHQVTQMGQEVILRCVPISNHLYFYWYRQILGQKVEFLVSFYNNEISEKSEIFDDQFSVERPDGSNFTLKIRSTKLEDSAMYFCAAQNGGLTEAFFGQGTRLTVV.

CDR3 loop: CASSLGGPTNEKLFF. In DNA, the CDR3 is TGCGCCAGCAGCTTGGGGGGGCCAACTAATGAAAAACTGTTTTTT. This sequence joins TRBV5-1 and TRBJ1-4; possible D gene TRBD1, 6 bases. Trimming left V 0 bases short and J 0 bases short, with 6 bases between. Germline CDR1 reads SGHRS; CDR2 reads YFSETQ. CDR3 length: 15 residues.

The chain couples TRBV4-2 to TRBJ2-7, with TRBD2 as a possible D gene (5 bases). Between the trimmed V and J ends, which lost 1 base and 3 bases, there was a span of 7 bases. Per the germline V gene, CDR1 is LGHNA and CDR2 is YNFKEQ. The CDR3 sequence is 13 residues long. CDR3 sequence reads: CASSQGTHYEQYF. The CDR3 DNA reads TGTGCCAGCAGCCAAGGGACTCACTACGAGCAGTACTTC.

In DNA form, the CDR3 reads TGTGCCAGCAGCGTTCAGGGATACACTGAAGCTTTCTTT. It translates to CASSVQGYTEAFF. The chain has TRBV6-5 and TRBJ1-1; D perhaps matches TRBD1 (5 bases). CDR3 length: 13 amino acids. V gave up 6 bases and J gave up 3 bases, with 11 bases separating them. The germline V gene has CDR1 MNHEY and CDR2 SVGAGI.

The V call is TRBV11-3, the J call TRBJ1-2; D might be TRBD1 (5 bases). The germline V and J ends were trimmed by 5 bases and 4 bases, with 11 bases remaining between them. This CDR3 has 13 residues. CDR1 and CDR2 (germline): SGHNT, YENEEA. In DNA form, the CDR3 reads TGTGCCAGCAGCCCAGGGAGGGGCTATGGCTACACCTTC. It yields the protein CASSPGRGYGYTF.

This rearrangement joins TRBV6-1 to TRBJ1-2; TRBD1 agrees at 8 bases. Germline V gives CDR1 MNHNS, CDR2 SASEGT. This CDR3 is built from 15 residues. The J segment lost 5 bases and the V segment lost 4 bases, leaving 9 bases of the junction unmatched. For the CDR3, the DNA is TGTGCCAGCAGTGTAGTACCGGGACAGGCATATGGCTACACCTTC. Its protein is CASSVVPGQAYGYTF.

This rearrangement joins TRBV7-3 to TRBJ2-1; TRBD2 agrees at 12 bases. The CDR3 is 17 residues long. Trimming removed 5 bases from V and 6 bases from J; junction bases left unmatched: 11. Germline CDR1 is SGHTA and CDR2 is FQGTGA. The CDR3 protein is CASSLGLAGGPGNEQFF. The CDR3 DNA reads TGTGCCAGCAGCCTGGGGCTAGCGGGGGGGCCGGGCAATGAGCAGTTCTTC.

This clone was detected once. This chain joins TRBV25-1 and TRBJ1-5; possibly TRBD1 for D (5 bases). Trimming took off 6 bases at V and 5 bases at J, with 14 bases between the two ends. CDR3 length equals 14 residues. In germline, CDR1 is MGHDK, CDR2 SYGVNS. The CDR3 DNA reads TGTGCCAGCAGGGGGCAGGGTAGGGATCAGCCCCAGCATTTT. Residues: CASRGQGRDQPQHF.

The CDR3 reads CAGGRTSAYEQYF. DNA of the CDR3: TGTGCCGGGGGTCGGACTAGCGCCTACGAGCAGTACTTC. The V call is TRBV2, the J call TRBJ2-7; 9 nucleotides match TRBD2. The CDR3 spans 13 residues. Germline CDR1 is SNHLY and CDR2 is FYNNEI. The V segment lost 11 bases and the J segment 2 bases; nucleotides outside the gene matches: 7.

The count of this clone is one. The chain couples TRBV6-4 to TRBJ2-2, with TRBD2 identical over 9 bases. Losses at the gene ends were 2 bases for V and 5 bases for J; bases not matched to a gene: 0. CDR1 is MRHNA, CDR2 SNTAGT, per germline. The CDR3 is 14 residues long. The CDR3 region has the DNA TGTGCCAGCAGTGACGGACTAGCGACCGGGGAGCTGTTTTTT. As protein: CASSDGLATGELFF.

The chain recombines TRBV5-8 with TRBJ1-1; 7 nucleotides agree with TRBD1. The germline CDR1 and CDR2 sequences are SGHTS and YDEGEE. The CDR3 covers 17 residues. V was pared by 5 bases and J by 0 bases, with 13 bases of the junction left unmatched. CDR3 bases: TGTGCCAGCAGAATGAGGGGGCCTTCACGATTGAACACTGAAGCTTTCTTT. Translating it yields CASRMRGPSRLNTEAFF.

CDR3 sequence reads: CSARETGGGYEQYF. The CDR3 DNA reads TGCAGCGCCCGAGAGACAGGGGGAGGCTACGAGCAGTACTTC. This rearrangement joins TRBV29-1 to TRBJ2-7; TRBD1 matches 9 bases. Looked up from germline, CDR1 is SQVTM and CDR2 is ANQGSEA. Trimming cost V 7 bases and J 3 bases; bases outside gene matches: 10. This CDR3 is 14 amino acids long.

This sequence joins TRBV2 and TRBJ1-1, with 11 bases aligning to TRBD1. This CDR3 region has 16 residues. J lost 4 bases, V lost 3 bases, and 7 bases had no gene match. Germline V CDR1 and CDR2: SNHLY, FYNNEI. The CDR3 DNA reads TGTGCCAGCAGTGATGGGACAGGGGGTCCCGTCACTGAAGCTTTCTTT. As protein: CASSDGTGGPVTEAFF.

This clone was recorded once. The V call is TRBV4-2, the J call TRBJ2-5; the D gene is possibly TRBD2 (5 bases). V was pared by 4 bases and J by 5 bases, with 17 bases between. Germline assignment: CDR1 LGHNA and CDR2 YNFKEQ. This CDR3 contains 15 residues. The CDR3 DNA reads as TGTGCCAGCAGCCCAGACCGGGCTAGCCTGGAGACCCAGTACTTC. This gives the protein CASSPDRASLETQYF.

This rearrangement joins TRBV25-1 to TRBJ1-1; no definite D call. Germline assignment: CDR1 MGHDK and CDR2 SYGVNS. CDR3 length: 15 residues. The ends were cut back, 2 bases at V and 4 bases at J, with 14 bases in the middle. The CDR3 coding sequence is TGTGCCAGCAGTGAAGGCCCCGGCGGCATCACTGAAGCTTTCTTT. Translation gives CASSEGPGGITEAFF. Complete variable domain (other parts from reference TRBV25-1 and TRBJ1-1): EADIYQTPRYLVIGTGKKITLECSQTMGHDKMYWYQQDPGMELHLIHYSYGVNSTEKGDLSSESTVSRIRTEHFPLTLESARPSHTSQYLCASSEGPGGITEAFFGQGTRLTVV.

V gene TRBV5-8 combines with J gene TRBJ1-4; D gene uncertain. CDR1 and CDR2 (germline): SGHTS, YDEGEE. The CDR3 sequence is 12 residues long. The V and J ends lost 1 base and 8 bases respectively, with 6 bases between them. This CDR3 is CASSLWEEKLFF. Here the CDR3 DNA reads TGTGCCAGCAGCTTGTGGGAGGAAAAACTGTTTTTT. The entire variable domain, with the rest obtained from reference TRBV5-8 and TRBJ1-4, is as follows: EAGVTQSPTHLIKTRGQQATLRCSPISGHTSVYWYQQALGLGLQFLLWYDEGEERNRGNFPPRFSGRQFPNYSSELNVNALELEDSALYLCASSLWEEKLFFGSGTQLSVL.

The V gene is TRBV30, the J gene TRBJ2-7; TRBD1 agrees at 10 bases. The length of the CDR3 is 14 residues. With 1 base clipped from V and 2 bases from J, the junction kept 2 bases outside the gene matches. Germline values: CDR1 GTSNPN, CDR2 SVGIG (reference sequence). The DNA of the CDR3 is TGTGCCTGGAGTGGGGACAGGGGCCCCTACGAGCAGTACTTC. This encodes CAWSGDRGPYEQYF.

The CDR3 sequence: CASSQGAGGPPREQFF. DNA for the CDR3: TGCGCCAGCAGCCAAGGCGCGGGGGGGCCCCCCCGCGAGCAGTTCTTC. V and J are TRBV4-1 and TRBJ2-1; 9 bases line up with TRBD2. With 1 base clipped from V and 10 bases from J, the junction kept 11 bases outside the gene matches. Germline CDR1 and CDR2: MGHRA and YSYEKL. The length of the CDR3 is 16 residues.

The chain carries TRBV5-1 and TRBJ1-3; D ambiguous. The CDR3 is made up of 15 amino acids. The ends were cut back, 4 bases at V and 0 bases at J, with 11 bases in the middle. Germline values: CDR1 SGHRS, CDR2 YFSETQ. The chain's CDR3 is CASSNEGSSGNTIYF. The CDR3 DNA sequence: TGCGCCAGCAGCAATGAAGGGAGCTCTGGAAACACCATATATTTT.

The rearrangement links TRBV5-4 to TRBJ2-2; 12 bases line up with TRBD2. J lost 4 bases, V lost 0 bases, and 1 base had no gene match. This CDR3 is 16 amino acids long. Germline assignment: CDR1 SGHNT and CDR2 YYREEE (reference sequence). The CDR3 reads CASSLELAGGTGELFF. The CDR3 coding sequence is TGTGCCAGCAGCTTGGAACTAGCGGGGGGCACCGGGGAGCTGTTTTTT.

The chain joins TRBV5-6 to TRBJ1-5; D gene uncertain. Germline CDR1 SGHDT, CDR2 YYEEEE. CDR3 length: 16 amino acids. Trimming took 1 base from V and 2 from J, leaving 13 bases between them. For the CDR3, the DNA is TGTGCCAGCAGCTTGTTCTCAGGTACCCGCAATCAGCCCCAGCATTTT. This sequence encodes CASSLFSGTRNQPQHF.

J is TRBJ1-5 and V is TRBV4-2; D not certain. With 0 bases removed from V and 1 base from J, the gap between germline ends came to 4 bases. The CDR3 spans 14 residues. The germline V gene encodes CDR1 LGHNA and CDR2 YNFKEQ. CDR3 region: CASSQEASNQPQHF. The CDR3 nucleotides are TGTGCCAGCAGCCAAGAGGCCAGCAATCAGCCCCAGCATTTT.

The gene calls are TRBV11-3 and TRBJ1-4, with 10 bases that match TRBD1. This CDR3 comprises 14 residues. V dropped 8 bases and J dropped 6; count of bases not matched to a gene: 6. Per the germline V gene, CDR1 is SGHNT and CDR2 is YENEEA. The CDR3 spells CASGTGTGDEKLFF. CDR3 nucleotide sequence: TGTGCCAGCGGCACCGGGACAGGGGATGAAAAACTGTTTTTT.

CDR3 sequence reads: CASSSLISRPNISYEQYF. The CDR3 DNA reads TGTGCCAGCAGCTCCTTAATAAGCAGGCCAAATATCTCCTACGAGCAGTACTTC. The V call is TRBV7-2, the J call TRBJ2-7; D is ambiguous. V dropped 4 bases and J dropped 0 bases, with 22 bases sitting between them. Germline V gives CDR1 SGHTA, CDR2 FQGNSA. This CDR3 contains 18 residues.

The chain has TRBV5-6 and TRBJ1-2, with D uncertain. The germline gives CDR1 SGHDT, CDR2 YYEEEE. Trimming took off 1 base at V and 7 bases at J, with 11 bases between the two ends. CDR3 length: 13 residues. This CDR3 is CASSLPGSGGYTF. DNA of the CDR3: TGTGCCAGCAGCTTGCCGGGGTCGGGTGGCTACACCTTC.